The clone carrying this T cell receptor beta chain has ten or more counts. These data come from a study of regulatory T cells in long-lasting Graves disease. Stated time point: newly diagnosed GD, antithyroid drugs for less than 3 months. TCR sequences were obtained from RNA taken from PBMCs. Building of the TCR beta libraries involved iRepertoire HTBI primers and Arm-PCR of CDR3 regions. TCRdb called the multiplex PCR reads again in MiXCR, with one record for every CDR3 protein. The sample consists of about 440,000 distinct CDR3 sequences, about a sixth of them appearing once. Trimming took 6 bases from V and 4 from J, leaving 18 bases between them. Per the germline V gene, CDR1 is SQVTM and CDR2 is ANQGSEA. This CDR3 comprises 14 residues. The same sample was also studied in work on T cells in Graves' hyperthyroidism and ophthalmopathy.

This specimen was peripheral blood mononuclear cells (PBMCs), taken at new diagnosis, from a patient treated with antithyroid drugs. The chain combines TRBV29-1 with TRBJ2-5, with a weak D call TRBD2 (7 bases). The clonotype originates from a young woman with Graves disease. Written as DNA, the CDR3 is TGCAGCGTCGTTCTGAGGGGGGGGGGAGAGACCCAGTACTTC. It codes for CSVVLRGGGETQYF.